The 22 T cell receptor beta chains presented below share a single source sample, sequenced in a study of blood T cell repertoires in COVID-19. Profiling relied on immunoSEQ multiplex PCR, and the TCRdb table lists in-frame clones only, not all of them. The sample contains some 170,000 clones, 70% to 85% of which appear only once. The sequenced material came from PBMCs or T cells enriched from blood (not recorded which). The origin of the receptors is a man aged 45 to 65 who had recovered from COVID-19.

This clone was observed a handful of times. This chain uses TRBV28 with TRBJ1-5; D gene ambiguous. V was cut by 0 bases and J by 6 bases, with 9 bases left in between. The CDR3 runs 14 residues. Germline-derived CDR1 and CDR2 are MDHEN and SYDVKM. The CDR3 protein is CASSLWADSQPQHF. The CDR3 region has the DNA TGTGCCAGCAGTTTATGGGCCGATTCTCAGCCCCAGCATTTT.

The rearrangement links TRBV10-3 to TRBJ1-2, with 8 positions matching TRBD1. The germline gives CDR1 ENHRY, CDR2 SYGVKD. There are 15 residues in the CDR3. With V trimmed by 7 bases and J by 1 base, 8 bases remained unmatched. CDR3 bases: TGTGCCATCACCGCCGGACAGGGACTTAACTATGGCTACACCTTC. Protein product: CAITAGQGLNYGYTF.

In its sample, this clone was seen once. V is TRBV7-9 and J is TRBJ1-2; D perhaps matches TRBD1 (5 bases). The V end lost 1 base, the J end lost 3 bases, and 12 bases lay between the germline ends. The germline V gene has CDR1 SEHNR and CDR2 FQNEAQ (reference sequence). This CDR3 comprises 15 residues. Here the CDR3 DNA reads TGTGCCAGCAGCTTAGATCAGGGCAGGCACTATGGCTACACCTTC. Its translation: CASSLDQGRHYGYTF.

The chain has TRBV30 and TRBJ1-5, with 7 positions matching TRBD1. V gave up 4 bases and J gave up 1 base; unmatched junction bases: 1. Per germline, CDR1 GTSNPN and CDR2 SVGIG (reference sequence). There are 13 residues in the CDR3. This chain's CDR3 is CAWTTGSNQPQHF. CDR3 nucleotides: TGTGCCTGGACGACAGGGAGCAATCAGCCCCAGCATTTT.

This chain joins TRBV6-5 and TRBJ2-7; 8 nucleotides line up with TRBD1. CDR1 and CDR2 from the germline V gene are MNHEY and SVGAGI. This CDR3 contains 13 residues. With 6 bases clipped from V and 2 bases from J, the junction kept 3 bases outside the gene matches. CDR3 nucleotides: TGTGCCAGCAGAGACAGGGGAACCTACGAGCAGTACTTC. Encoded protein: CASRDRGTYEQYF.

In its sample, this clone was seen once. This CDR3 is CASRPRDRGHTEAFF. CDR3 nucleotides: TGTGCCAGCAGGCCCAGGGACAGGGGGCACACTGAAGCTTTCTTT. V gene TRBV3-1 (or the pseudogene TRBV3-2) combines with J gene TRBJ1-1, with 12 nucleotides matching TRBD1. J lost 3 bases, V lost 6 bases, and 5 bases had no gene match. The CDR3 is 15 residues long. Germline V lookup: CDR1 LGHDT, CDR2 YNNKEL (reference sequence).

This sequence joins TRBV7-9 and TRBJ1-3, with D maybe TRBD1 (5 bases). Germline loops: CDR1 SEHNR, CDR2 FQNEAQ (reference sequence). The CDR3 has 14 residues. V lost 5 bases and J lost 2, with 10 bases in between. CDR3 sequence (DNA): TGTGCCAGCAGCCCGAGCAGGGCTGGAAACACCATATATTTT. Protein product: CASSPSRAGNTIYF.

The chain combines TRBV6-5 with TRBJ1-1; 8 nucleotides line up with TRBD1. CDR3 length: 14 residues. The J segment lost 5 bases and the V segment lost 5 bases, leaving 7 bases of the junction unmatched. The germline V gene has CDR1 MNHEY and CDR2 SVGAGI. CDR3 sequence reads: CASSTHQGATEAFF. CDR3 in DNA: TGTGCCAGCAGTACTCATCAGGGGGCTACTGAAGCTTTCTTT.

The chain links TRBV28 to TRBJ1-5; the match to TRBD1 covers 7 bases. V lost 6 bases and J lost 1; bases outside the gene matches: 3. Germline V gives CDR1 MDHEN, CDR2 SYDVKM. This CDR3 comprises 14 residues. The CDR3 DNA reads TGTGCCAGCAGACCACAGGGGAGCAATCAGCCCCAGCATTTT. The encoded protein is CASRPQGSNQPQHF. The variable domain in full, completed from reference TRBV28 and TRBJ1-5, reads DVKVTQSSRYLVKRTGEKVFLECVQDMDHENMFWYRQDPGLGLRLIYFSYDVKMKEKGDIPEGYSVSREKKERFSLILESASTNQTSMYLCASRPQGSNQPQHFGDGTRLSIL.

The chain has TRBV5-8 and TRBJ1-5; no reliable D call. Germline V gene sequence: CDR1 SGHTS, CDR2 YDEGEE. Trimming cost V 5 bases and J 0 bases, with 15 bases left between them. The CDR3 sequence is 16 residues long. CDR3: CASRVRYRYSNQPQHF. For the CDR3, the DNA is TGTGCCAGCAGGGTCCGGTACAGATATAGCAATCAGCCCCAGCATTTT.

The rearrangement joins TRBV10-3 to TRBJ1-2; D perhaps matches TRBD1 (5 bases). Germline loops: CDR1 ENHRY, CDR2 SYGVKD. The CDR3 contains 15 residues. V lost 7 bases and J lost 2, with 17 bases in between. The CDR3 DNA reads as TGTGCCATCAACGGGGGGTCAGATATAAACTATGGCTACACCTTC. Encoded protein: CAINGGSDINYGYTF.

The rearrangement uses TRBV6-1 and TRBJ1-2, with D hard to call. Germline CDR1 is MNHNS and CDR2 is SASEGT. V gave up 1 base and J gave up 4 bases, with 10 bases separating them. The CDR3 consists of 14 residues. The CDR3 sequence: CASSEVRDIYGYTF. For the CDR3, the DNA is TGTGCCAGCAGTGAAGTTCGGGATATCTATGGCTACACCTTC.

The chain joins TRBV18 to TRBJ1-1; 8 bases are a match to TRBD1. The ends lost 4 bases at V and 7 bases at J; junction bases unmatched: 5. Germline CDR1 KGHSH, CDR2 LQKENI. The CDR3 totals 13 residues. The CDR3 nucleotides are TGTGCCAGCTCACTGGGACAGGATGTTGAAGCTTTCTTT. Translating it yields CASSLGQDVEAFF.

V is TRBV15 and J is TRBJ1-3, with a weak D call TRBD1 (5 bases). V was trimmed by 0 bases and J by 3 bases, leaving 12 bases between them. CDR1 and CDR2 (germline): LNHNV, YYDKDF (reference sequence). The CDR3 sequence is 16 residues long. CDR3 protein: CATSREAGLFGNTIYF. DNA of the CDR3: TGTGCCACCAGCAGAGAGGCGGGACTCTTTGGAAACACCATATATTTT.

The gene calls are TRBV5-4 and TRBJ1-1; tentatively, D is TRBD1 (5 bases). V lost 4 bases and J lost 3, with 16 bases in between. The CDR3 length is 15 residues. Germline loops: CDR1 SGHNT, CDR2 YYREEE (reference sequence). CDR3 DNA: TGTGCCAGCAGCGAGAGGCCCGGAGGGGACACTGAAGCTTTCTTT. Translation gives CASSERPGGDTEAFF.

J is TRBJ1-2 and V is TRBV5-1; 11 bases match TRBD1. The J segment lost 8 bases and the V segment lost 5 bases, leaving 5 bases of the junction unmatched. CDR1 is SGHRS, CDR2 YFSETQ, per germline. This CDR3 has 13 amino acids. For the CDR3, the DNA is TGCGCCAGCAGGGACAGGGGGCACGAAGGCTACACCTTC. Protein sequence: CASRDRGHEGYTF.

This clone has more than one count but fewer than ten. The chain carries TRBV19 and TRBJ1-5; D is undetermined. V was trimmed by 0 bases and J by 10 bases, leaving 7 bases between them. CDR3 length: 12 amino acids. Germline V gene lookup returns CDR1 LNHDA and CDR2 SQIVND (reference sequence). This chain's CDR3 is CASSIDLGPQHF. The CDR3 bases are TGTGCCAGTAGTATAGATCTAGGCCCCCAGCATTTT.

The chain joins TRBV3-1 (or the pseudogene TRBV3-2) to TRBJ1-6; the match to TRBD1 covers 9 bases. With 7 bases clipped from V and 8 bases from J, the junction kept 3 bases outside the gene matches. Germline CDR1 is LGHDT and CDR2 is YNNKEL (reference sequence). The CDR3 runs 13 residues. The CDR3 is CASKGQGDSPLHF. The CDR3 region has the DNA TGTGCCAGCAAGGGACAGGGAGATTCACCCCTCCACTTT.

This clone was observed once. The genes are TRBV6-5 and TRBJ2-2; 10 bases fit TRBD1. CDR1 is MNHEY, CDR2 SVGAGI, per germline. The CDR3 loop spans 15 amino acids. With 5 bases clipped from V and 5 bases from J, the junction kept 5 bases outside the gene matches. The CDR3 DNA follows: TGTGCCAGCAGTCAGGACAGGGGGTTTACCGGGGAGCTGTTTTTT. Its translation: CASSQDRGFTGELFF.

This clone is medium-sized by share. Other DNA sequences of this sample code for an identical CDR3. The chain has TRBV15 and TRBJ1-4; 9 bases are a match to TRBD1. Germline CDR1 reads LNHNV; CDR2 reads YYDKDF (reference sequence). J was trimmed by 8 bases and V by 5 bases; bases with no gene match: 6. The CDR3 consists of 14 residues. The CDR3 DNA reads TGTGCCACCAGCCCGGGACAGGGAGAGGAAAAACTGTTTTTT. Translating it yields CATSPGQGEEKLFF.

V is TRBV7-8 and J is TRBJ2-1; 12 bases line up with TRBD1. Looked up from germline, CDR1 is SGHVS and CDR2 is FQNEAQ. V dropped 5 bases and J dropped 9; count of bases not matched to a gene: 8. The CDR3 length is 15 residues. CDR3: CASSLGTGGLGEQFF. As DNA, the CDR3 is TGTGCCAGCAGCCTCGGGACAGGGGGCTTAGGTGAGCAGTTCTTC.

This clone was recorded only once. This chain connects TRBV5-1 to TRBJ2-6; weak D call: TRBD1 (5 bases). The V gene lost 0 bases and the J gene lost 1 base, with 8 bases spanning the gap. Germline-derived CDR1 and CDR2 are SGHRS and YFSETQ. This CDR3 region has 16 residues. CDR3 DNA sequence: TGCGCCAGCAGCTTGGTGGCAGGGTCTGGGGCCAACGTCCTGACTTTC. Translation: CASSLVAGSGANVLTF.